A selection of T cell receptor beta chains follows, all from one sample in a study of cytomegalovirus exposure and HLA in healthy donors. Clones were sequenced by immunoSEQ multiplex PCR, and TCRdb holds only the in-frame ones, with some missing. The sample yields some 250,000 clones, 85% to 90% seen once. Material for sequencing was PBMCs. These receptors were obtained from a woman between 18 and 29 years old in good health and CMV-seronegative. Each CDR3 is given with its conserved first and last residue. The D gene is left open where the match is weak. Size tells how often a clone was seen (once, few, many) or the class of an expanded clone, and some rows leave it out.

j_call: TRBJ1-5; clone_size: -; v_call: TRBV5-1; d_call: TRBD1; cdr3_nt: TGCGCCAGCAGCTTGGAGACAGGGGGCGGCCAGCCCCAGCATTTT; cdr3_aa: CASSLETGGGQPQHF
j_call: TRBJ1-2; clone_size: -; v_call: TRBV18; d_call: -; cdr3_nt: TGTGCCAGCTCACCAGAGGAGGGGTCCCATGGCTACACCTTC; cdr3_aa: CASSPEEGSHGYTF
j_call: TRBJ1-5; clone_size: -; v_call: TRBV6-5; d_call: -; cdr3_nt: TGTGCCAGCAGTGTGACCGGCCTCGCGGATCAGCCCCAGCATTTT; cdr3_aa: CASSVTGLADQPQHF
j_call: TRBJ1-4; clone_size: once; v_call: TRBV4-1; d_call: -; cdr3_nt: TGCGCCACCTCCCGTAGGGGTTCAACTAATGAAAAACTGTTTTTT; cdr3_aa: CATSRRGSTNEKLFF
j_call: TRBJ1-3; clone_size: -; v_call: TRBV6-5; d_call: -; cdr3_nt: TGTGCCAGCAGTTACGGTCCCGGGACAGGAAACACCATATATTTT; cdr3_aa: CASSYGPGTGNTIYF
j_call: TRBJ2-6; clone_size: once; v_call: TRBV18; d_call: -; cdr3_nt: TGTGCCAGCTCACAACAGGATATCAGCTCTGGGGCCAACGTCCTGACTTTC; cdr3_aa: CASSQQDISSGANVLTF
j_call: TRBJ1-2; clone_size: -; v_call: TRBV6-1; d_call: -; cdr3_nt: TGTGCCCGACAGCGCTATGGCTACACCTTC; cdr3_aa: CARQRYGYTF
j_call: TRBJ2-1; clone_size: -; v_call: TRBV6-1; d_call: TRBD2; cdr3_nt: TGTGCCAGCCGAATGGGGACTAGCTCCTACAATGAGCAGTTCTTC; cdr3_aa: CASRMGTSSYNEQFF
j_call: TRBJ1-5; clone_size: -; v_call: TRBV7-2; d_call: -; cdr3_nt: TGTGCCAGCAGCTTAGACCGTGGGGCAGTTTTAGGCAATCAGCCCCAGCATTTT; cdr3_aa: CASSLDRGAVLGNQPQHF
j_call: TRBJ1-5; clone_size: -; v_call: TRBV4-1; d_call: -; cdr3_nt: TGCGCCAGCAGCCAAGATACCCCTCCCAGGGGATATATTTCGCCCCAGCATTTT; cdr3_aa: CASSQDTPPRGYISPQHF
j_call: TRBJ1-1; clone_size: -; v_call: TRBV27; d_call: TRBD1; cdr3_nt: TGTGCCAGCAGAGGACAGGGGGCATACACTGAAGCTTTCTTT; cdr3_aa: CASRGQGAYTEAFF
j_call: TRBJ1-2; clone_size: -; v_call: TRBV7-8; d_call: TRBD1; cdr3_nt: TGTGCCAGCAGCGACAGGGTTTACTATGGCTACACCTTC; cdr3_aa: CASSDRVYYGYTF
j_call: TRBJ2-3; clone_size: -; v_call: TRBV7-2; d_call: -; cdr3_nt: TGTGCCAGCAGCGGACGGGGGAACACAGATACGCAGTATTTT; cdr3_aa: CASSGRGNTDTQYF
j_call: TRBJ1-2; clone_size: -; v_call: TRBV27; d_call: TRBD1; cdr3_nt: TGTGCCAGTAAAGACGAAGGCAGGGGGACCTATGGCTACACCTTC; cdr3_aa: CASKDEGRGTYGYTF
j_call: TRBJ2-5; clone_size: -; v_call: TRBV4-1; d_call: TRBD2; cdr3_nt: TGCGCCAGCAGCCGGGGACTAGCGGGGGGAAGACAAGAGATCCAGTACTTC; cdr3_aa: CASSRGLAGGRQEIQYF
j_call: TRBJ2-5; clone_size: -; v_call: TRBV7-6; d_call: TRBD2; cdr3_nt: TGTGCCAGCAGCTCACCCGGGAGGCAGACCCAGTACTTC; cdr3_aa: CASSSPGRQTQYF
j_call: TRBJ2-3; clone_size: -; v_call: TRBV7-8; d_call: -; cdr3_nt: TGTGCCAGCAGCTTTTCTCGATTCAGGGGCACAGATACGCAGTATTTT; cdr3_aa: CASSFSRFRGTDTQYF
j_call: TRBJ1-1; clone_size: -; v_call: TRBV27; d_call: TRBD1; cdr3_nt: TGTGCCAGCAGCCTAAATACCCTCAGGGGGCGAATAGGTGAAGCTTTCTTT; cdr3_aa: CASSLNTLRGRIGEAFF
j_call: TRBJ2-1; clone_size: -; v_call: TRBV19; d_call: TRBD2; cdr3_nt: TGTGCCAGTTCCTGGGGGACTAGTAGAAATGAGCAGTTCTTC; cdr3_aa: CASSWGTSRNEQFF
j_call: TRBJ1-6; clone_size: once; v_call: TRBV28; d_call: TRBD1; cdr3_nt: TGTGCCAGCAGTTTACTACAGGGGGTAGTCTATAATTCACCCCTCCACTTT; cdr3_aa: CASSLLQGVVYNSPLHF
j_call: TRBJ2-5; clone_size: once; v_call: TRBV27; d_call: -; cdr3_nt: TGTGCCAGCAGTTTAAGTTCAGGGGGAGGAGAGACCCAGTACTTC; cdr3_aa: CASSLSSGGGETQYF
j_call: TRBJ1-2; clone_size: -; v_call: TRBV6-5; d_call: TRBD1; cdr3_nt: TGTGCCAGCAGCTGGACAGGGGGCGATGGCTACACCTTC; cdr3_aa: CASSWTGGDGYTF
j_call: TRBJ1-2; clone_size: few; v_call: TRBV30; d_call: -; cdr3_nt: TGTGCCTGGATCTGGGCAGGAAACTATGGCTACACCTTC; cdr3_aa: CAWIWAGNYGYTF
j_call: TRBJ2-1; clone_size: few; v_call: TRBV7-9; d_call: TRBD2; cdr3_nt: TGTGCCAGCAGCTACACTAGCGGGGAGCAGTTCTTC; cdr3_aa: CASSYTSGEQFF
j_call: TRBJ2-6; clone_size: -; v_call: TRBV5-4; d_call: TRBD1; cdr3_nt: TGTGCCAGCAGCCCCGGACAGGGAGCCAATGGGGCCAACGTCCTGACTTTC; cdr3_aa: CASSPGQGANGANVLTF
j_call: TRBJ1-4; clone_size: -; v_call: TRBV28; d_call: -; cdr3_nt: TGTGCCAGCAGTTTCGCCGGCGCAGGTCACTTAAATGAAAAACTGTTTTTT; cdr3_aa: CASSFAGAGHLNEKLFF
j_call: TRBJ1-6; clone_size: once; v_call: TRBV27; d_call: -; cdr3_nt: TGTGCCTCCTCAGTGGACTTTAATTCACCCCTCCACTTT; cdr3_aa: CASSVDFNSPLHF
j_call: TRBJ2-3; clone_size: -; v_call: TRBV7-9; d_call: -; cdr3_nt: TGTGCCAGCAGCTTGTTTAGTTCCACAGATACGCAGTATTTT; cdr3_aa: CASSLFSSTDTQYF
j_call: TRBJ2-2; clone_size: -; v_call: TRBV11-2; d_call: -; cdr3_nt: TGTGCCAGCAGCTTAACGCGTTACGCCGCCGGGGAGCTGTTTTTT; cdr3_aa: CASSLTRYAAGELFF
j_call: TRBJ2-5; clone_size: -; v_call: TRBV5-4; d_call: TRBD2; cdr3_nt: TGTGCCAGCAGTCCTCCGGGACTAGCGGGGGGCGGTGGGGAGACCCAGTACTTC; cdr3_aa: CASSPPGLAGGGGETQYF
j_call: TRBJ1-2; clone_size: -; v_call: TRBV28; d_call: -; cdr3_nt: TGTGCCCTTTGGGGCGCCAACTATGGCTACACCTTC; cdr3_aa: CALWGANYGYTF
j_call: TRBJ2-2; clone_size: -; v_call: TRBV7-2; d_call: TRBD1; cdr3_nt: TGTGCCAGCAGCCCCCACCCGGGACAGGGGTCCGGGGAGCTGTTTTTT; cdr3_aa: CASSPHPGQGSGELFF
j_call: TRBJ1-1; clone_size: -; v_call: TRBV5-1; d_call: -; cdr3_nt: TGCGCCAGCAGCCTTGCTAGCACGAACACTGAAGCTTTCTTT; cdr3_aa: CASSLASTNTEAFF
j_call: TRBJ1-2; clone_size: -; v_call: TRBV7-8; d_call: -; cdr3_nt: TGTGCCAGCAGCCCGCTAAACAGGGAAGGGAACTCCTATGGCTACACCTTC; cdr3_aa: CASSPLNREGNSYGYTF
j_call: TRBJ1-5; clone_size: -; v_call: TRBV7-8; d_call: TRBD1; cdr3_nt: TGTGCCAGCAGCCCCCGCACCGGGACAGGAGATCAGCCCCAGCATTTT; cdr3_aa: CASSPRTGTGDQPQHF
j_call: TRBJ2-1; clone_size: -; v_call: TRBV2; d_call: -; cdr3_nt: TGTGCCAGCAGCCTTCCGGGACTTTACAATGAGCAGTTCTTC; cdr3_aa: CASSLPGLYNEQFF
j_call: TRBJ2-7; clone_size: -; v_call: TRBV28; d_call: TRBD2; cdr3_nt: TGTGCCAGCAGTTCCCTCCTAGCGGGGGCCCCCTACGAGCAGTACTTC; cdr3_aa: CASSSLLAGAPYEQYF
j_call: TRBJ2-3; clone_size: -; v_call: TRBV6-1; d_call: TRBD2; cdr3_nt: TGTGCCAGCGACAGCGGGGGGATCACAGATACGCAGTATTTT; cdr3_aa: CASDSGGITDTQYF
j_call: TRBJ1-1; clone_size: -; v_call: TRBV6-5; d_call: TRBD1; cdr3_nt: TGTGCCAGCAGCCAACAGGGGGTAGGGGAAGCTTTCTTT; cdr3_aa: CASSQQGVGEAFF
j_call: TRBJ2-7; clone_size: -; v_call: TRBV4-1; d_call: TRBD2; cdr3_nt: TGCGCCAGCAGCCAAGTGAATAGCGGGGGTTCCTACGAGCAGTACTTC; cdr3_aa: CASSQVNSGGSYEQYF
j_call: TRBJ2-3; clone_size: -; v_call: TRBV4-3; d_call: -; cdr3_nt: TGCGCCAGCAGCCAAGATTCTTCCAGCACAGATACGCAGTATTTT; cdr3_aa: CASSQDSSSTDTQYF
j_call: TRBJ2-1; clone_size: -; v_call: TRBV14; d_call: TRBD2; cdr3_nt: TGTGCCAGCAGCCGTAGCGGGCCACCCTACAATGAGCAGTTCTTC; cdr3_aa: CASSRSGPPYNEQFF
j_call: TRBJ1-1; clone_size: -; v_call: TRBV6-6; d_call: TRBD1; cdr3_nt: TGTGCCACCCTCCTGACAGGGAGAATAGACACTGAAGCTTTCTTT; cdr3_aa: CATLLTGRIDTEAFF
j_call: TRBJ1-5; clone_size: -; v_call: TRBV6-5; d_call: TRBD1; cdr3_nt: TGTGCCAGCAGTTACTCTACCGGACAGGGGCTAGGGGCCCAGCATTTT; cdr3_aa: CASSYSTGQGLGAQHF
j_call: TRBJ2-1; clone_size: -; v_call: TRBV4-3; d_call: TRBD2; cdr3_nt: TGCGCCAGCAGCCAAGATCTAGCGGGGGGGCAGCCGTTCTTC; cdr3_aa: CASSQDLAGGQPFF
j_call: TRBJ2-1; clone_size: -; v_call: TRBV5-1; d_call: TRBD1; cdr3_nt: TGCGCCAGCAGCACCGGGACAGGGTATGAGCAGTTCTTC; cdr3_aa: CASSTGTGYEQFF
j_call: TRBJ1-1; clone_size: -; v_call: TRBV2; d_call: -; cdr3_nt: TGTGCCAGCAGTGATCCCGCTGAAGCTTTCTTT; cdr3_aa: CASSDPAEAFF
j_call: TRBJ1-2; clone_size: once; v_call: TRBV10-1; d_call: -; cdr3_nt: TGCGCCAGCAGCCAGGGATCTAACTATGGCTACACCTTC; cdr3_aa: CASSQGSNYGYTF